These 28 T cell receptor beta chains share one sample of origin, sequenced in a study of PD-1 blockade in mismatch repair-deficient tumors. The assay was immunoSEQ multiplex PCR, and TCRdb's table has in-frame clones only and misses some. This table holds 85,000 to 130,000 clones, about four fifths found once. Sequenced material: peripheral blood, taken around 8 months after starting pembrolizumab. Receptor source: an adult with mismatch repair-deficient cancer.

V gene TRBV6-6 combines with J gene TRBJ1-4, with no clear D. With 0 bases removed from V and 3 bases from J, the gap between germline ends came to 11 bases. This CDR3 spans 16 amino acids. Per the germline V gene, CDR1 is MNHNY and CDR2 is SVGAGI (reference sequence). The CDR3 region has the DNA TGTGCCAGCAGTTACTCGGGCCCCGGGGCTAATGAAAAACTGTTTTTT. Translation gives CASSYSGPGANEKLFF.

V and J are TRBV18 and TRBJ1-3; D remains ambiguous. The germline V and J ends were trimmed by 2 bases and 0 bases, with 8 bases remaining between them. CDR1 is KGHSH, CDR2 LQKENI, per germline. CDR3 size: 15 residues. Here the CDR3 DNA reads TGTGCCAGCTCACCAGTTACCATCTCTGGAAACACCATATATTTT. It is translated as CASSPVTISGNTIYF.

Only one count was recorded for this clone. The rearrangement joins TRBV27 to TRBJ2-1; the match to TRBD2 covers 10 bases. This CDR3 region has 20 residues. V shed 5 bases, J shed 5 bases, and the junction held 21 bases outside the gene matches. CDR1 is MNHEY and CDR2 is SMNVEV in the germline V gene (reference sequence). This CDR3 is CASSRYEQGQLAGANNEQFF. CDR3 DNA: TGTGCCAGCAGTCGGTATGAACAGGGCCAGCTAGCGGGAGCTAACAATGAGCAGTTCTTC.

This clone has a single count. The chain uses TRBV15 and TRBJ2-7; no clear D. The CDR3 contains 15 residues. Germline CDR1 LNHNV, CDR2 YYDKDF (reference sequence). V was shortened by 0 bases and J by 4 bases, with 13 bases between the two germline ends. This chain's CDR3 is CATSRDITPEYEQYF. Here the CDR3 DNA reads TGTGCCACCAGCAGAGATATAACTCCCGAATACGAGCAGTACTTC.

CDR3 region: CASSFTTSGSSYEQYF. Written as DNA, the CDR3 is TGTGCCAGCAGTTTTACGACTAGCGGGAGCTCCTACGAGCAGTACTTC. The V call is TRBV11-2, the J call TRBJ2-7; TRBD2 matches at 12 bases. Germline V CDR1 and CDR2: SGHAT, FQNNGV. V shed 6 bases, J shed 0 bases, and the junction held 6 bases outside the gene matches. This CDR3 is 16 amino acids long.

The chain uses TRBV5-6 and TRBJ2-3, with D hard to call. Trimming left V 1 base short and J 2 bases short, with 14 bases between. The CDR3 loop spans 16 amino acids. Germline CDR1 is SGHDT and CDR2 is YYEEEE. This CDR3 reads CASSLKVLDHTDTQYF. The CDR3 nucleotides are TGTGCCAGCAGCTTGAAGGTGTTGGACCACACAGATACGCAGTATTTT.

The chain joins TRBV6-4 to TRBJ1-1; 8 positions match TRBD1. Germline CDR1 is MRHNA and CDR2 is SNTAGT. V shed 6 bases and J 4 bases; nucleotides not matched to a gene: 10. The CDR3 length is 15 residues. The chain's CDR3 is CASRGDRGSGTEAFF. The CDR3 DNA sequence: TGTGCCAGCAGGGGCGACAGGGGCTCGGGCACTGAAGCTTTCTTT.

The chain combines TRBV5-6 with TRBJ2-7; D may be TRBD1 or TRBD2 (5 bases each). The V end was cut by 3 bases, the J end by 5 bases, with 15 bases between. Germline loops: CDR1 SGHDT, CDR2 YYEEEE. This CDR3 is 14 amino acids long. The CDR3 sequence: CASSWGTFGHEQYF. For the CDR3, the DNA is TGTGCCAGCAGCTGGGGGACGTTTGGGCACGAGCAGTACTTC. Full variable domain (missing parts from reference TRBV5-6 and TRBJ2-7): DAGVTQSPTHLIKTRGQQVTLRCSPKSGHDTVSWYQQALGQGPQFIFQYYEEEERQRGNFPDRFSGHQFPNYSSELNVNALLLGDSALYLCASSWGTFGHEQYFGPGTRLTVT.

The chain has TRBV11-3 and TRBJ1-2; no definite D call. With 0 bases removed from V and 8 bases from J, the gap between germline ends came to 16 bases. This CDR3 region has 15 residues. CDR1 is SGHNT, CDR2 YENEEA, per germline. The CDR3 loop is CASSLDPQTSGGYTF. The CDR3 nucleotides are TGTGCCAGCAGCTTAGACCCACAAACCTCGGGGGGCTACACCTTC.

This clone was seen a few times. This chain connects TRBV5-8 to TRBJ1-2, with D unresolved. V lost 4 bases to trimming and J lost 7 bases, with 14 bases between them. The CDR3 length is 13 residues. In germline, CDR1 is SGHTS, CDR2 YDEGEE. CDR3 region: CASSLVSGSGYTF. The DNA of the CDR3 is TGTGCCAGCAGCCTGGTTTCAGGTAGTGGCTACACCTTC.

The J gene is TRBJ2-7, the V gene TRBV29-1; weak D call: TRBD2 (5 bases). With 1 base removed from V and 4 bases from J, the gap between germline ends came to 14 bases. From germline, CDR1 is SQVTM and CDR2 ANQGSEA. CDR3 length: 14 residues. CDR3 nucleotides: TGCAGCGTTGAAGGTGGCCGGGGTCGGTACGAGCAGTACTTC. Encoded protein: CSVEGGRGRYEQYF.

Here the CDR3 reads CAAAEGGGVVGYTF. The CDR3, as DNA: TGTGCCGCAGCCGAAGGGGGGGGAGTGGTCGGCTACACCTTC. The chain carries TRBV11-2 and TRBJ1-2, with D maybe TRBD1 (6 bases). CDR3 length: 14 residues. Germline values: CDR1 SGHAT, CDR2 FQNNGV. V was clipped by 11 bases and J by 8 bases, with 24 bases between them.

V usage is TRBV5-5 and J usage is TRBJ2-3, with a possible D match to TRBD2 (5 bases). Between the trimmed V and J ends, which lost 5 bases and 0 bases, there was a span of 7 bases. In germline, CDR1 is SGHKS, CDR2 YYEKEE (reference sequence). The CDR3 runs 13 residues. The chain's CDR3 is CASRLVSTDTQYF. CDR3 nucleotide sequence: TGTGCCAGCAGACTAGTAAGCACAGATACGCAGTATTTT.

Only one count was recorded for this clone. CDR3 protein: CASSSTPGQGFNYGYTF. The CDR3 DNA sequence: TGTGCCAGTAGTTCCACCCCGGGACAGGGATTTAACTATGGCTACACCTTC. The rearrangement links TRBV19 to TRBJ1-2; 9 bases line up with TRBD1. The germline V gene has CDR1 LNHDA and CDR2 SQIVND (reference sequence). This CDR3 is built from 17 residues. J gave up 1 base and V 5 bases, and 11 bases lay outside the gene matches.

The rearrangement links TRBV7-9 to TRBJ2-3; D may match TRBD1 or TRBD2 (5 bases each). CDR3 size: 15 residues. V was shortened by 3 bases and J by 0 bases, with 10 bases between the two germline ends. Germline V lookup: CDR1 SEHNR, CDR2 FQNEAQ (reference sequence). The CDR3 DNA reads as TGTGCCAGCAGCTTCGCCCGGGACAGCACAGATACGCAGTATTTT. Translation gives CASSFARDSTDTQYF.

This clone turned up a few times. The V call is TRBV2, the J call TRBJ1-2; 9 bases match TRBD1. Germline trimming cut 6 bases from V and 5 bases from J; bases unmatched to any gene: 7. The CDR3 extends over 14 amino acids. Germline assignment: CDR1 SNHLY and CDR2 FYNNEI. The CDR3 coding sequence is TGTGCCAGCAGCCTGGGACAGGGTAGTTATGGCTACACCTTC. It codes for CASSLGQGSYGYTF.

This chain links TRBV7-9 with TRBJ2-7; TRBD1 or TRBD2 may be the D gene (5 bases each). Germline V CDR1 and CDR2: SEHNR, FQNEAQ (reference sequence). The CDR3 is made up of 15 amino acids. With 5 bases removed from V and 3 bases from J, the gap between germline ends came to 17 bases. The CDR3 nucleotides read TGTGCCAGCAGCGGGCCCCTAGGGGAGCTCTACGAGCAGTACTTC. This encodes CASSGPLGELYEQYF.

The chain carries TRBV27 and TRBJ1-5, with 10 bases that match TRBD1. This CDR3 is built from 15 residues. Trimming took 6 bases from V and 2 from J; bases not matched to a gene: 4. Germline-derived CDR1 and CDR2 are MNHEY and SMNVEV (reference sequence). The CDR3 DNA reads TGTGCCAGCAGGTCCGGGACAGGGGGCAATCAGCCCCAGCATTTT. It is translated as CASRSGTGGNQPQHF.

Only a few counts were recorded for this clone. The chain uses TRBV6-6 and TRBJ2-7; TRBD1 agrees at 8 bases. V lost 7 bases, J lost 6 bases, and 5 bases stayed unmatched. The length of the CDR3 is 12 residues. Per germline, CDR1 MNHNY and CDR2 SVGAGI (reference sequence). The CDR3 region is CASKTGDREQYF. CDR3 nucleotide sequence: TGTGCCAGCAAGACAGGGGATCGCGAGCAGTACTTC.

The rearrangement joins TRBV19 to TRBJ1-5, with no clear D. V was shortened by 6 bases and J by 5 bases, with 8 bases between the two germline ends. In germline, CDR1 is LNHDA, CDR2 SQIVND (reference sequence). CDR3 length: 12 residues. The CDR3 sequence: CASSRLDQPQHF. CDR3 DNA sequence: TGTGCCAGTAGCCGCCTCGATCAGCCCCAGCATTTT.

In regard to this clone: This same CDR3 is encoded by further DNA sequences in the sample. The DNA of the CDR3 is TGTGCCAGCAGCTCCCGGACTAGCGGGAGCTACAATGAGCAGTTCTTC. It encodes CASSSRTSGSYNEQFF. The chain is built from TRBV7-2 and TRBJ2-1; TRBD2 agrees at 13 bases. The CDR3 runs 16 residues. V lost 4 bases, J lost 3 bases, and 3 bases stayed unmatched. Germline V gene data show CDR1 as SGHTA and CDR2 as FQGNSA.

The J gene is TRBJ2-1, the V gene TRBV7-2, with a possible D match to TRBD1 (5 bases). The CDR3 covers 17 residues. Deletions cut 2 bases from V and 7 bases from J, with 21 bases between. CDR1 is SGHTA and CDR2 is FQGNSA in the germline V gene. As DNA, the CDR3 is TGTGCCAGCAGCTTATGGTCCGTGACAGTGCTGGGGAATGAGCAGTTCTTC. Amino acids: CASSLWSVTVLGNEQFF.

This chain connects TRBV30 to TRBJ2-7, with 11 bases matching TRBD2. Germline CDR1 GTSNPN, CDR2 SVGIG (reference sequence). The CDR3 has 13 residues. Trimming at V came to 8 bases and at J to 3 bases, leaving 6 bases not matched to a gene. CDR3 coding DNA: TGTGCCGGGGAGACTAGCGGGGACTACGAGCAGTACTTC. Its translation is CAGETSGDYEQYF.

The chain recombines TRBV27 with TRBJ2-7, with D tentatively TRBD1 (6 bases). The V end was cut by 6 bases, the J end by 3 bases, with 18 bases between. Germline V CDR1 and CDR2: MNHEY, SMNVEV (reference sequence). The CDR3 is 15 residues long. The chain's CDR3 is CASSTGPPVGYEQYF. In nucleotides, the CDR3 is TGTGCCAGCAGCACAGGGCCACCGGTGGGCTACGAGCAGTACTTC.

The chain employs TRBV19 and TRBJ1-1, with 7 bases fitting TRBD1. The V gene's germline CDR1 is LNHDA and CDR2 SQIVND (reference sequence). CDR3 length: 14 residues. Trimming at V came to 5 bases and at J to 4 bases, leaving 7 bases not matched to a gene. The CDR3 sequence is CASSPQGVGTEAFF. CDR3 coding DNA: TGTGCCAGTAGTCCCCAGGGGGTGGGCACTGAAGCTTTCTTT.

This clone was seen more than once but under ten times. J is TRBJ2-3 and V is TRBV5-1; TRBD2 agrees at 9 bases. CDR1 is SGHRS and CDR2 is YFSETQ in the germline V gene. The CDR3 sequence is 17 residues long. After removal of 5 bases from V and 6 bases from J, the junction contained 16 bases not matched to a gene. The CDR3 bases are TGCGCCAGCAGTCTGGGGGCTAGCGGGACCCTCGCGGATACGCAGTATTTT. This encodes CASSLGASGTLADTQYF.

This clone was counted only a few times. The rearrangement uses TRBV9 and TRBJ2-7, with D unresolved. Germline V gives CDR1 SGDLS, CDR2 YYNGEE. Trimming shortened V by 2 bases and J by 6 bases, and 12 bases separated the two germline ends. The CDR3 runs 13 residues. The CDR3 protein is CASSVGPNSEQYF. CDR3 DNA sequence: TGTGCCAGCAGCGTGGGCCCCAACTCCGAGCAGTACTTC.

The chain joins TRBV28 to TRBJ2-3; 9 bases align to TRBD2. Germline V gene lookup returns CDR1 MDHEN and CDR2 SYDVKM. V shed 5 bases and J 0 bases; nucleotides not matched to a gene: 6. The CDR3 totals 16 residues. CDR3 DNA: TGTGCCAGCAGTCCATCCGGACTAGCGAGCACAGATACGCAGTATTTT. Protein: CASSPSGLASTDTQYF.